The rows below give T cell receptor beta chains drawn from one sample of a study of breast tumors, draining lymph nodes, adjacent tissues. TCRdb re-called the multiplex PCR reads with MiXCR, one entry per CDR3 protein. The sample shows 20,000 to 25,000 distinct CDR3 sequences, about 64% of them seen only once. Sequenced material: tumor-adjacent breast tissue. The receptors come from a female donor with breast cancer. Some clones in this sample may be carry-over from other donors' samples. Each CDR3 is given with its conserved first and last residue. The order of the fields is clone size, J gene, D gene, V gene, CDR3 protein, CDR3 DNA. The D gene is left open where the match is weak. Clone sizes are given selectively: once, few, many, or a class where the clone is expanded.

>NA|TRBJ2-7|NA|TRBV3-1
CASSQAGPYEQYF
TGTGCCAGCAGCCAAGCAGGGCCCTACGAGCAGTACTTC
>medium-sized|TRBJ1-6|TRBD1|TRBV5-8
CASSFTGDSNSPLHF
TGTGCCAGCAGCTTTACAGGGGACTCAAATTCACCCCTCCACTTT
>many|TRBJ1-2|NA|TRBV6-1
CASSHDPEGGYGYTF
TGTGCCAGCAGCCACGACCCAGAGGGCGGGTATGGCTACACCTTC
>NA|TRBJ1-3|TRBD1|TRBV15
CATSSQTGGRNTIYF
TGTGCCACCAGCAGTCAGACAGGGGGAAGAAACACCATATATTTT
>many|TRBJ2-1|TRBD2|TRBV2
CASKGTSGGNEQFF
TGTGCCAGCAAGGGGACTAGCGGGGGGAATGAGCAGTTCTTC
>NA|TRBJ1-2|TRBD1|TRBV5-5
CASSDDGQGYGYTF
TGTGCCAGCAGCGACGACGGACAGGGCTATGGCTACACCTTC
>NA|TRBJ2-3|TRBD2|TRBV12-3/TRBV12-4
CASSPRRLAGVGTQYF
TGTGCCAGCAGCCCTCGAAGACTAGCGGGAGTTGGTACGCAGTATTTT
>many|TRBJ2-3|NA|TRBV30
CAWSHNLGRGAGTDTQYF
TGTGCCTGGAGTCACAACCTTGGTCGGGGGGCCGGCACAGATACGCAGTATTTT
>NA|TRBJ2-5|TRBD1|TRBV10-3
CAISDRDRGETQYF
TGTGCCATCAGTGACCGGGACAGGGGTGAGACCCAGTACTTC
>NA|TRBJ2-7|NA|TRBV24-1
CATSGFTPYEQYF
TGTGCCACCAGTGGCTTTACTCCCTACGAGCAGTACTTC
>once|TRBJ2-7|NA|TRBV6-6
CASSPPGSPFQTYF
TGTGCCAGCAGTCCCCCGGGATCTCCCTTCCAGACGTACTTC
>NA|TRBJ2-1|NA|TRBV10-2
CASSESDEQFF
TGCGCCAGCAGTGAGTCTGATGAGCAGTTCTTC
>NA|TRBJ2-7|TRBD1|TRBV2
CASSERDRGLYEQYF
TGTGCCAGCAGTGAACGCGACAGGGGGCTCTACGAGCAGTACTTC
>few|TRBJ2-5|TRBD2|TRBV20-1
CSATASGGAETQYF
TGCAGCGCGACCGCTAGCGGGGGGGCAGAGACCCAGTACTTC
>NA|TRBJ2-5|NA|TRBV7-2
CASSQQAGETQYF
TGTGCCAGCAGCCAACAGGCAGGAGAGACCCAGTACTTC
>NA|TRBJ1-6|NA|TRBV5-6
CASSLRVGALNSPLHF
TGTGCCAGCAGCCTCAGAGTTGGCGCTCTGAATTCACCCCTCCACTTT
>once|TRBJ2-7|NA|TRBV6-6
CASSHRGSATYEQYF
TGTGCCAGCAGTCACCGTGGGAGTGCAACCTACGAGCAGTACTTC
>many|TRBJ1-2|NA|TRBV28
CASSPPTFYGYTF
TGTGCCAGCAGTCCCCCCACGTTCTATGGCTACACCTTC
>many|TRBJ1-2|NA|TRBV3-1
CASSQDSGVYGYTF
TGTGCCAGCAGCCAAGATAGTGGGGTCTATGGCTACACCTTC
>many|TRBJ1-1|TRBD1|TRBV20-1
CSASGGRQGGILNTEAFF
TGCAGTGCCAGTGGCGGGAGACAGGGTGGGATTTTGAACACTGAAGCTTTCTTT
>NA|TRBJ2-1|NA|TRBV29-1
CSFGANEQFF
TGCAGCTTCGGGGCAAATGAGCAGTTCTTC
>NA|TRBJ1-4|TRBD1|TRBV20-1
CSVGTGGSEKLFF
TGCAGTGTCGGGACAGGGGGCAGTGAAAAACTGTTTTTT
>NA|TRBJ2-3|NA|TRBV6-1
CVSRQGVEYF
TGTGTCAGCAGGCAGGGAGTGGAGTATTTT
>NA|TRBJ2-3|TRBD1|TRBV20-1
CSARDRRGTDTQYF
TGCAGTGCCAGGGACAGGCGGGGTACAGATACGCAGTATTTT
>many|TRBJ1-4|NA|TRBV7-9
CASSELYLNEKLFF
TGTGCCAGCAGCGAACTGTACCTTAATGAAAAACTGTTTTTT
>NA|TRBJ1-2|TRBD1|TRBV10-3
CAISDPGQGYGYTF
TGTGCCATCAGTGACCCAGGACAGGGATATGGCTACACCTTC
>NA|TRBJ1-2|NA|TRBV15
CATSRDFDPRVYGYTF
TGTGCCACCAGCAGAGATTTTGACCCCCGGGTCTATGGCTACACCTTC
>NA|TRBJ1-2|TRBD1|TRBV19
CASSAFDRGNGYTF
TGTGCCAGTAGTGCATTCGACAGGGGTAATGGCTACACCTTC
>NA|TRBJ1-3|NA|TRBV9
CASSVAPDSGNTIYF
TGTGCCAGCAGCGTAGCGCCGGACTCTGGAAACACCATATATTTT
>many|TRBJ2-3|TRBD1|TRBV20-1
CSARDFLGEGGSSSTDTQYF
TGCAGTGCTAGAGACTTCCTTGGGGAAGGGGGCTCCTCTAGCACAGATACGCAGTATTTT
>NA|TRBJ2-3|TRBD2|TRBV12-3/TRBV12-4
CASSPLAGRTDTQYF
TGTGCCAGCAGTCCCCTAGCGGGACGCACAGATACGCAGTATTTT
>NA|TRBJ1-5|NA|TRBV10-3
CATNGPGGNQPQHF
TGTGCCACCAACGGACCTGGAGGCAATCAGCCCCAGCATTTT
>NA|TRBJ1-6|TRBD1|TRBV20-1
CRDEGLGGSGSPLHF
TGCAGAGATGAGGGGCTAGGGGGCAGCGGTTCACCCCTCCACTTT
>many|TRBJ2-3|TRBD2|TRBV4-1
CASSQDGLADTSTDTQYF
TGCGCCAGCAGCCAAGATGGACTAGCAGATACTAGCACAGATACGCAGTATTTT
>NA|TRBJ2-7|TRBD2|TRBV25-1
CASSEASGGYYEQYF
TGTGCCAGCAGTGAAGCCAGCGGGGGTTACTACGAGCAGTACTTC
>many|TRBJ1-1|TRBD1|TRBV29-1
CSVVLGQGSFEAFF
TGCAGCGTTGTGCTGGGACAGGGATCGTTTGAAGCTTTCTTT
>NA|TRBJ1-6|NA|TRBV15
CATSRPKGYASPLHF
TGTGCCACCAGCAGGCCTAAGGGGTATGCTTCACCCCTCCACTTT
>NA|TRBJ1-2|NA|TRBV5-1
CASSLDREGNYGYTF
TGCGCCAGCAGCTTGGACAGGGAGGGGAACTATGGCTACACCTTC
>medium-sized|TRBJ2-3|NA|TRBV9
CASNYNGRDTDTQYF
TGTGCCAGCAACTACAATGGTAGGGACACAGATACGCAGTATTTT
>once|TRBJ1-2|TRBD1|TRBV7-2
CASSPQQGTSYGYTF
TGTGCCAGCAGCCCTCAACAGGGGACTTCCTATGGCTACACCTTC
>NA|TRBJ1-2|NA|TRBV7-9
CASSRTGAGPTF
TGTGCCAGCAGCCGTACAGGTGCGGGGCCGACCTTC
>NA|TRBJ2-5|NA|TRBV7-3
CASSPGPQETQYF
TGTGCCAGCAGCCCGGGACCTCAAGAGACCCAGTACTTC
>NA|TRBJ2-2|NA|TRBV9
CASSVGGQLTGDLFF
TGTGCCAGCAGCGTAGGTGGGCAGCTCACCGGGGATCTGTTTTTT
>NA|TRBJ2-2|NA|TRBV12-3/TRBV12-4
CASTLTGGDTGELFF
TGTGCCAGCACCCTTACAGGGGGGGACACCGGGGAGCTGTTTTTT
>NA|TRBJ1-2|NA|TRBV19
CASSMGDRQLNYGYTF
TGTGCCAGTAGTATGGGGGATCGACAGCTTAACTATGGCTACACCTTC
>NA|TRBJ2-7|TRBD2|TRBV2
CASSEGVAGGSEQYF
TGTGCCAGCAGTGAGGGGGTAGCGGGAGGGAGTGAGCAGTACTTC
>NA|TRBJ2-7|TRBD2|TRBV10-3
CAISDRAGEERQYF
TGTGCCATCAGTGATCGGGCGGGAGAGGAACGTCAGTACTTC
>NA|TRBJ2-1|TRBD1|TRBV10-3
CAITSLPGQGHNEQFF
TGTGCCATCACCTCCCTCCCCGGACAGGGGCACAATGAGCAGTTCTTC
>NA|TRBJ2-7|NA|TRBV11-2
CASSLDVSSYEQYF
TGTGCCAGCAGCTTAGACGTTTCTTCCTACGAGCAGTACTTC
>NA|TRBJ2-1|TRBD1|TRBV20-1
CSAADRRGYNEQFF
TGCAGTGCTGCGGACAGGAGAGGCTACAATGAGCAGTTCTTC
>NA|TRBJ1-3|NA|TRBV19
CASSIALSSGNTIYF
TGTGCCAGTAGTATAGCACTAAGCTCTGGAAACACCATATATTTT
>many|TRBJ2-5|TRBD2|TRBV30
CAWSILPSGSEETQYF
TGTGCCTGGAGTATCTTGCCTAGCGGGAGTGAAGAGACCCAGTACTTC
>NA|TRBJ2-5|NA|TRBV2
CASGDSRTQYF
TGTGCCAGCGGTGATAGCAGGACCCAGTACTTC